This T cell receptor beta chain stems from a study of blood T cell repertoires in COVID-19. Here immunoSEQ multiplex PCR was the method, and the copy in TCRdb shows in-frame clones only, minus some. This table has under 250,000 clones, over 70% appearing once. This CDR3 comprises 14 residues. Between the trimmed V and J ends, which lost 6 bases and 5 bases, there was a span of 16 bases. From germline, CDR1 is MNHEY and CDR2 SVGAGI. The J gene is TRBJ2-5, the V gene TRBV6-5; perhaps TRBD2 as D (6 bases). This TCR came from a man aged 40-49 years with acute or convalescent COVID-19. The sequencing sample was made of peripheral blood. The CDR3 DNA reads TGTGCCAGCAGAACCCGTAGTGGAGGGGAGACCCAGTACTTC. It encodes CASRTRSGGETQYF.